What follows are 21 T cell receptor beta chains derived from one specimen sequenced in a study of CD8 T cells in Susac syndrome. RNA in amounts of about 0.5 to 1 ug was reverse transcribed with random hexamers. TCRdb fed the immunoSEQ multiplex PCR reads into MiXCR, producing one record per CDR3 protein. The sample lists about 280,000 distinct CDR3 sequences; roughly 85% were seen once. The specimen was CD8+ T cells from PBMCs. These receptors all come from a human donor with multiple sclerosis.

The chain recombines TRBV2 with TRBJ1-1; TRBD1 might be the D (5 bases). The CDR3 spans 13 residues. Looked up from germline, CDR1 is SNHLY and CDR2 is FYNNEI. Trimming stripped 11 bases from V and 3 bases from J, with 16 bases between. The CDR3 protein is CASWGGRYTEAFF. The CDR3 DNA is TGTGCCTCCTGGGGCGGACGATACACTGAAGCTTTCTTT.

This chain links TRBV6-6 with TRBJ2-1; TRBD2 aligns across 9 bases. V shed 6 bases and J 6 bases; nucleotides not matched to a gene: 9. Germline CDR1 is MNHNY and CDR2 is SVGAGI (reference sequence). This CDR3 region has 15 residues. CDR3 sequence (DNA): TGTGCCAGCAGGTTAGCGGGAGAAAAGGTCAATGAGCAGTTCTTC. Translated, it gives CASRLAGEKVNEQFF.

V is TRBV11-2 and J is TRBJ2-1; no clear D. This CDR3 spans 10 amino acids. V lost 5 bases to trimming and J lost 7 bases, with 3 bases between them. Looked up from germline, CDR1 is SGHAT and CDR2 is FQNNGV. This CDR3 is CASSQNEQFF. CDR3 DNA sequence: TGTGCCAGCAGCCAGAATGAGCAGTTCTTC.

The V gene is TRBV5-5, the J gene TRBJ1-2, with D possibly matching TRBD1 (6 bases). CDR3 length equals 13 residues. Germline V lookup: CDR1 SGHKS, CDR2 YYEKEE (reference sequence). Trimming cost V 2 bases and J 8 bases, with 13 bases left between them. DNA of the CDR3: TGTGCCAGCAGCTTTCCGGGGGCGGTCGGCTACACCTTC. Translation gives CASSFPGAVGYTF. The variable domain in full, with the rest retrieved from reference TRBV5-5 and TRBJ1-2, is DAGVTQSPTHLIKTRGQQVTLRCSPISGHKSVSWYQQVLGQGPQFIFQYYEKEERGRGNFPDRFSARQFPNYSSELNVNALLLGDSALYLCASSFPGAVGYTFGSGTRLTVV.

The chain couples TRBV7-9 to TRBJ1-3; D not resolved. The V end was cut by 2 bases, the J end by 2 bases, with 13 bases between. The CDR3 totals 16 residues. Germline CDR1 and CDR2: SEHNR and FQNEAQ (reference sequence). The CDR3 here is CASSLLDLETGNTIYF. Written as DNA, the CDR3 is TGTGCCAGCAGCTTACTGGACCTGGAAACTGGAAACACCATATATTTT.

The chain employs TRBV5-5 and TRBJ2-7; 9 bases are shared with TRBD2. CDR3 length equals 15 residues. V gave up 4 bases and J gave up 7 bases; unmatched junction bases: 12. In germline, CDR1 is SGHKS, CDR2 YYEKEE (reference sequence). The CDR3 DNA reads TGTGCCAGCAGCGAGGGTGGCGGGAGGGCCCGGGAGCAGTACTTC. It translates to CASSEGGGRAREQYF.

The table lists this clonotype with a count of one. The CDR3 DNA follows: TGTGCCAGCAGCTCCTGGCTAGCGGGAGGGCCGGTTATAGCTGAGCAGTTCTTC. The encoded protein is CASSSWLAGGPVIAEQFF. The chain combines TRBV7-8 with TRBJ2-1, with 12 bases matching TRBD2. J lost 9 bases, V lost 4 bases, and 16 bases had no gene match. The CDR3 is made up of 18 amino acids. The germline V gene encodes CDR1 SGHVS and CDR2 FQNEAQ. The full variable domain, rest sourced from reference TRBV7-8 and TRBJ2-1, is GAGVSQSPRYKVAKRGQDVALRCDPISGHVSLFWYQQALGQGPEFLTYFQNEAQLDKSGLPSDRFFAERPEGSVSTLKIQRTQQEDSAVYLCASSSWLAGGPVIAEQFFGPGTRLTVL.

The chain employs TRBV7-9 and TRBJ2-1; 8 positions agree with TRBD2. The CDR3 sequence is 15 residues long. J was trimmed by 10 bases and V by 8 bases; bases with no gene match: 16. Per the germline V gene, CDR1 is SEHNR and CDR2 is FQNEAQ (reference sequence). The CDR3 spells CASRHRDGREVEQFF. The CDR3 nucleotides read TGTGCCAGCCGCCACAGGGACGGGCGGGAGGTAGAGCAGTTCTTC.

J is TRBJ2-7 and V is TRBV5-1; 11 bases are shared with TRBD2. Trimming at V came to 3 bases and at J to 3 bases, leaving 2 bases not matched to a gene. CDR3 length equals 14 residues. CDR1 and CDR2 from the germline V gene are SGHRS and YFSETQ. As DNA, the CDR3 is TGCGCCAGCAGCTGGGGACTAGCGGACTACGAGCAGTACTTC. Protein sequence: CASSWGLADYEQYF.

CDR3 residues: CASSNGPVEAFF. The DNA of the CDR3 is TGTGCCAGCTCAAACGGGCCAGTTGAAGCTTTCTTT. The V gene is TRBV19, the J gene TRBJ1-1; D is ambiguous. Germline loops: CDR1 LNHDA, CDR2 SQIVND (reference sequence). Trimming took off 9 bases at V and 7 bases at J, with 15 bases between the two ends. CDR3 size: 12 residues. Using reference TRBV19 and TRBJ1-1 for the parts outside the CDR3, the full variable domain is DGGITQSPKYLFRKEGQNVTLSCEQNLNHDAMYWYRQDPGQGLRLIYYSQIVNDFQKGDIAEGYSVSREKKESFPLTVTSAQKNPTAFYLCASSNGPVEAFFGQGTRLTVV.

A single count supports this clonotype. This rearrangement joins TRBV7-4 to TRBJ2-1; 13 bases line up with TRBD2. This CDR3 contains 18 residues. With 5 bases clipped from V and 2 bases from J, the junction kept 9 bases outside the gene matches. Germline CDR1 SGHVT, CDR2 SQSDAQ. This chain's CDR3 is CASSTGLAGVGTYNEQFF. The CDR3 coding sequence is TGTGCCAGCAGCACCGGACTAGCGGGAGTCGGGACCTACAATGAGCAGTTCTTC.

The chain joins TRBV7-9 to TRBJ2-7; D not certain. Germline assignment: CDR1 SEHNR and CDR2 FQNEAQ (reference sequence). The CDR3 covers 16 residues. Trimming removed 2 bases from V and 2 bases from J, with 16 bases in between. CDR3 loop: CASSLLVGKNPYEQYF. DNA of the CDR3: TGTGCCAGCAGCTTATTGGTAGGAAAGAACCCCTACGAGCAGTACTTC.

CDR3 in amino acids: CASSVVGEGGNEQFF. In DNA form, the CDR3 reads TGTGCCAGCAGCGTAGTGGGGGAGGGAGGCAATGAGCAGTTCTTC. The chain recombines TRBV9 with TRBJ2-1; 7 bases fit TRBD2. Per the germline V gene, CDR1 is SGDLS and CDR2 is YYNGEE. V trimming: 0 bases; J trimming: 6 bases; junction bases outside the gene matches: 6. CDR3 length: 15 residues.

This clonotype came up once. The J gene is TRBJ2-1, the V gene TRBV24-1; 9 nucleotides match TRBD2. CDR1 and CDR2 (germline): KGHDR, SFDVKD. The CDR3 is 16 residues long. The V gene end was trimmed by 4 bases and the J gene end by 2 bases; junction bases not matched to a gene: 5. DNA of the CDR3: TGTGCCACCAGTGAGGTAGCGGGAGAGACCTACAATGAGCAGTTCTTC. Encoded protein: CATSEVAGETYNEQFF.

CDR3: CSARDKQGASYGYTF. The CDR3 DNA follows: TGCAGTGCTAGAGACAAACAGGGGGCCAGCTATGGCTACACCTTC. The rearrangement joins TRBV20-1 to TRBJ1-2; TRBD1 matches 9 bases. V was pared by 0 bases and J by 4 bases, with 6 bases of the junction left unmatched. The CDR3 is 15 residues long. In germline, CDR1 is DFQATT, CDR2 SNEGSKA (reference sequence).

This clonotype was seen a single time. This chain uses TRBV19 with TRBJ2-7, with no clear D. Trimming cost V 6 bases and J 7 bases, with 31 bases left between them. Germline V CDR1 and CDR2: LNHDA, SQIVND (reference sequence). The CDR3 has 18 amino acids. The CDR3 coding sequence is TGTGCCAGTAGCGCCCAGAGAGGTAGGATGTTTCGAGGTGAGGAGCAGTACTTC. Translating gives CASSAQRGRMFRGEEQYF. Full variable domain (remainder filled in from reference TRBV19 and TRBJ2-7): DGGITQSPKYLFRKEGQNVTLSCEQNLNHDAMYWYRQDPGQGLRLIYYSQIVNDFQKGDIAEGYSVSREKKESFPLTVTSAQKNPTAFYLCASSAQRGRMFRGEEQYFGPGTRLTVT.

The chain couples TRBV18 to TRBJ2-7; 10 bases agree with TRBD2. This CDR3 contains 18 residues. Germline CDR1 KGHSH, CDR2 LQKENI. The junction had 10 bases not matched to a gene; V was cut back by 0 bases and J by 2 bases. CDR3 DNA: TGTGCCAGCTCACCACCGCCTAGCGGGAGCTACCTAACCTACGAGCAGTACTTC. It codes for CASSPPPSGSYLTYEQYF.

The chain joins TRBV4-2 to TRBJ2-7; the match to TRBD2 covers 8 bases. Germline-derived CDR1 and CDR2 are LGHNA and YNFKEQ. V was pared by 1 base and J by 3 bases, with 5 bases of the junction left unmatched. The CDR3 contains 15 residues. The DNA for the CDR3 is TGTGCCAGCAGCCAAGCAAGGACTAGCAACTACGAGCAGTACTTC. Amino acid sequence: CASSQARTSNYEQYF.

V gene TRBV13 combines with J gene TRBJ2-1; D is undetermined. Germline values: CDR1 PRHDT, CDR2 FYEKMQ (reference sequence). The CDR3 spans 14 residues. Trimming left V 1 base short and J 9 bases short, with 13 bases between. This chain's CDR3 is CASSLVRRSVEQFF. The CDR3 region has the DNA TGTGCCAGCAGCTTAGTACGGAGATCGGTTGAGCAGTTCTTC.

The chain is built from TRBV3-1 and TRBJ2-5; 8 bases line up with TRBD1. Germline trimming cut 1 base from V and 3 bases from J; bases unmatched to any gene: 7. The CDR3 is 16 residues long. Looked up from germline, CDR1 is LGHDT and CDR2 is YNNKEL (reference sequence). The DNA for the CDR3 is TGTGCCAGCAGCCAAGCTTATAGGACAGGGAAAGAGACCCAGTACTTC. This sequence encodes CASSQAYRTGKETQYF.

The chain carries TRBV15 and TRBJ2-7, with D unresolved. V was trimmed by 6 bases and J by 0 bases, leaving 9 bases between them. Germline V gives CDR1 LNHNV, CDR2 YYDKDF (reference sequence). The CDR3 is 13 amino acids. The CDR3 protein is CATRPRSSYEQYF. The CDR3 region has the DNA TGTGCCACCAGGCCGAGAAGCTCCTACGAGCAGTACTTC.